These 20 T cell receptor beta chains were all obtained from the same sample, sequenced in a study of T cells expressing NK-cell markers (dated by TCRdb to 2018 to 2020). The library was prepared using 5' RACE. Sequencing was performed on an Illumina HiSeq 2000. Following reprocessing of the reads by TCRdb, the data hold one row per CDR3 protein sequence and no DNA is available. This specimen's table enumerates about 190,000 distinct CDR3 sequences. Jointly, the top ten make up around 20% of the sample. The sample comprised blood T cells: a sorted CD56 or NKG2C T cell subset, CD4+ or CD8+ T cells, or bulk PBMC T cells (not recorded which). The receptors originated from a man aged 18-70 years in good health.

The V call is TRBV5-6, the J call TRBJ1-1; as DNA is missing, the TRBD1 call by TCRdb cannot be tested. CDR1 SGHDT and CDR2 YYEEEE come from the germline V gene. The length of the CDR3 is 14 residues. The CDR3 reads CASSSAGTGTEAFF.

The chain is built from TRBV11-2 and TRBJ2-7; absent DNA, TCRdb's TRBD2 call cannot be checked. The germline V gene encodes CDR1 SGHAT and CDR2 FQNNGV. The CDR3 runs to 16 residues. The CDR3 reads CASRPATLSFSYEQYF.

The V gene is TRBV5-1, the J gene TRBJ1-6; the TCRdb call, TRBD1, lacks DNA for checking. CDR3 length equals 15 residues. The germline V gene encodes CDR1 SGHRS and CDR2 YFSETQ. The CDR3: CASSPLGRANSPLHF.

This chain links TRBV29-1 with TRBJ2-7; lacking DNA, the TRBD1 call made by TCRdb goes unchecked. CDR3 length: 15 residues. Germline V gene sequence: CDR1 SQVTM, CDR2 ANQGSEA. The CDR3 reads CSVRGGTGPFYEQYF.

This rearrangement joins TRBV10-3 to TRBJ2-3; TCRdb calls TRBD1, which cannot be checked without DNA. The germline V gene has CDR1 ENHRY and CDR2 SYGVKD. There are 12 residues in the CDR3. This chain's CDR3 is CAISPEGDRQYF.

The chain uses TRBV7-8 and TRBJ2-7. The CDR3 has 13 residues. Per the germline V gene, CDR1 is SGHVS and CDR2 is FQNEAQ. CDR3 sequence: CASTFVVGDEQYF.

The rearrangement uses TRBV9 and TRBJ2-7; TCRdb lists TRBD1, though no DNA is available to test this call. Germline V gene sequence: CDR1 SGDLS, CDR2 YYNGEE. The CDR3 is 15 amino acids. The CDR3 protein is CASSVGSGRGYEQYF. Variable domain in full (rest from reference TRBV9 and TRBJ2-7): DSGVTQTPKHLITATGQRVTLRCSPRSGDLSVYWYQQSLDQGLQFLIQYYNGEERAKGNILERFSAQQFPDLHSELNLSSLELGDSALYFCASSVGSGRGYEQYFGPGTRLTVT.

CDR3 sequence: CASSDRLAVMETQYF. V and J are TRBV7-9 and TRBJ2-5; there is no DNA to check the TCRdb D call of TRBD2. Germline V gives CDR1 SEHNR, CDR2 FQNEAQ (reference sequence). The CDR3 is 15 residues long. Together with reference TRBV7-9 and TRBJ2-5, the CDR3 gives the full variable domain: DTGVSQNPRHKITKRGQNVTFRCDPISEHNRLYWYRQTLGQGPEFLTYFQNEAQLEKSRLLSDRFSAERPKGSFSTLEIQRTEQGDSAMYLCASSDRLAVMETQYFGPGTRLLVL.

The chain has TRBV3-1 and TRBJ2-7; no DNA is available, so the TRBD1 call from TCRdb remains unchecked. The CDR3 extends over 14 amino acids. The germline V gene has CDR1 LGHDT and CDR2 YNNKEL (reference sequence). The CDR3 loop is CASSQEGTPLEQYF.

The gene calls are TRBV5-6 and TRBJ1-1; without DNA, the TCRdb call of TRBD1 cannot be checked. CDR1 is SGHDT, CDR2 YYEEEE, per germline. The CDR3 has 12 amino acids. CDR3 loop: CASSSYRGGPFF.

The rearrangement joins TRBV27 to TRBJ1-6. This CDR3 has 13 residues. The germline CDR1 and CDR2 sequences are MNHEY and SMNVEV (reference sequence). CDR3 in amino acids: CASSPTRSSPLHF.

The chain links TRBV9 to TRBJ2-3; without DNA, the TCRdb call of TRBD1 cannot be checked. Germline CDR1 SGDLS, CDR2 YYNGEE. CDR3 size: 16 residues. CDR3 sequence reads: CASSVRGGPSTDTQYF. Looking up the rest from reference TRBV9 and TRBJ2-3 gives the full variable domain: DSGVTQTPKHLITATGQRVTLRCSPRSGDLSVYWYQQSLDQGLQFLIQYYNGEERAKGNILERFSAQQFPDLHSELNLSSLELGDSALYFCASSVRGGPSTDTQYFGPGTRLTVL.

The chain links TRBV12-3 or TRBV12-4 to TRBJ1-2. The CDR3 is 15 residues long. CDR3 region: CASSFKPDSSYGYTF.

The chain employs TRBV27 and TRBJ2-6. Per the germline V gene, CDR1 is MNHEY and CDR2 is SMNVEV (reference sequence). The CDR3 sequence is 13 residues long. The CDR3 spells CASSVGGANVLTF.

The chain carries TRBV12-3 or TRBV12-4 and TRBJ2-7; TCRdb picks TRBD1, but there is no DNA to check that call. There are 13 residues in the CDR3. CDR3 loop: CASRGQDSYEQYF.

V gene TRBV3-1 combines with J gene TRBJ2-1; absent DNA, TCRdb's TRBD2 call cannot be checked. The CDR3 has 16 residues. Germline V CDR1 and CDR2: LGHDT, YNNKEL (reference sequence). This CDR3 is CASSQGRGPLLIEQFF.

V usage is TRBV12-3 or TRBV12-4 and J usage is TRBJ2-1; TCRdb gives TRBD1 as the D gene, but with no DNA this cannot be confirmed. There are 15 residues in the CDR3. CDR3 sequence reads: CASSFWDPGYNEQFF.

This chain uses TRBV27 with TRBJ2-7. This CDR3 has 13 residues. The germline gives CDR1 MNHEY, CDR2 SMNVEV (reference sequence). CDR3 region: CASGFGSSYEQYF.

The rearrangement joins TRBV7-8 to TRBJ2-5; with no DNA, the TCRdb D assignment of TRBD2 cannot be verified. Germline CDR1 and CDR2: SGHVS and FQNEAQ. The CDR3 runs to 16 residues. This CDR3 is CASSVTQRGGEKTQYF.

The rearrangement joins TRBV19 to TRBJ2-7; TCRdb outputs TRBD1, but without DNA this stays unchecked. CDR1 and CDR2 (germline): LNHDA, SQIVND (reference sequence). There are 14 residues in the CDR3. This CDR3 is CASSPRGGDYEQYF.